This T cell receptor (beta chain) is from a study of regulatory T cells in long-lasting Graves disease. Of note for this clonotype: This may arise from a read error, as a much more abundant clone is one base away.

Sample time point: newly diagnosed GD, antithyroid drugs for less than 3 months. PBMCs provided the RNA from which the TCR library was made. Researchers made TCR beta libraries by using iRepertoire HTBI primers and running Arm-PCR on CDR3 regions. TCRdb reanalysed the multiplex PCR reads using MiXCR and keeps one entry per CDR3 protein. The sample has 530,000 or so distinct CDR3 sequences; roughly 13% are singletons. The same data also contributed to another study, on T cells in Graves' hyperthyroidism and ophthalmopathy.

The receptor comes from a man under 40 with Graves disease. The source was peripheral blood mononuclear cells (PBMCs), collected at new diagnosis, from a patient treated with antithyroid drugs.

CDR3 in DNA: TGTGCCAGCAGTACGGGATCTGGTGGCTATGGCCACACCTTC. As protein: CASSTGSGGYGHTF. The rearrangement links TRBV6-1 to TRBJ1-2; D uncertain. The germline V gene encodes CDR1 MNHNS and CDR2 SASEGT. The CDR3 length is 14 residues.